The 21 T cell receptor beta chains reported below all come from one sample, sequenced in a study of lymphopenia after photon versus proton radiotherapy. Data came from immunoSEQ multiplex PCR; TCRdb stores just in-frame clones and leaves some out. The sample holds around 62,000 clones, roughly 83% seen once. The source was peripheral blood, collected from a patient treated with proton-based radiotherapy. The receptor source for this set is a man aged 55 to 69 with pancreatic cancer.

The CDR3 region is CASSLGDNYEQYF. DNA for the CDR3: TGTGCCAGCAGCTTAGGGGACAACTACGAGCAGTACTTC. V gene TRBV7-8 combines with J gene TRBJ2-7, with a weak D call TRBD1 (6 bases). V was cut by 1 base and J by 3 bases, with 7 bases left in between. The CDR3 runs 13 residues. Germline V gene lookup returns CDR1 SGHVS and CDR2 FQNEAQ.

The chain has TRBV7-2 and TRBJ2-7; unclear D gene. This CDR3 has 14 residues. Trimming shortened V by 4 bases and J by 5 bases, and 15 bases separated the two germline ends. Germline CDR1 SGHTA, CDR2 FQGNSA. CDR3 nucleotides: TGTGCCAGCAGCTCCCGGGCAGGATCCCACGAGCAGTACTTC. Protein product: CASSSRAGSHEQYF.

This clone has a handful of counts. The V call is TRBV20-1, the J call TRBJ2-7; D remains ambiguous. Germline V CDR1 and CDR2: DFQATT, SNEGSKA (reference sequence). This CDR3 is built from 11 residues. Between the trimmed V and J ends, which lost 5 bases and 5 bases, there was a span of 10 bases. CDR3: CSAVPFDEQYF. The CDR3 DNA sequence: TGCAGTGCTGTACCCTTTGACGAGCAGTACTTC.

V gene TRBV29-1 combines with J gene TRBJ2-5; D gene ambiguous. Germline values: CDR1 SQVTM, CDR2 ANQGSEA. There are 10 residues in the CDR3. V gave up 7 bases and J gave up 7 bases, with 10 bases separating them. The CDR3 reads CSASLGTQYF. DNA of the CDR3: TGCAGCGCCTCCCTAGGGACCCAGTACTTC.

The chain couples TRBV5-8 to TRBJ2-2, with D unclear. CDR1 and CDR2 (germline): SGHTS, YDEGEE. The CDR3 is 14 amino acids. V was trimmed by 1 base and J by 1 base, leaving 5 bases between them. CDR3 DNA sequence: TGTGCCAGCAGCTTGTGGGTGAACACCGGGGAGCTGTTTTTT. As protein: CASSLWVNTGELFF. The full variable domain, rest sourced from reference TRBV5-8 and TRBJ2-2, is EAGVTQSPTHLIKTRGQQATLRCSPISGHTSVYWYQQALGLGLQFLLWYDEGEERNRGNFPPRFSGRQFPNYSSELNVNALELEDSALYLCASSLWVNTGELFFGEGSRLTVL.

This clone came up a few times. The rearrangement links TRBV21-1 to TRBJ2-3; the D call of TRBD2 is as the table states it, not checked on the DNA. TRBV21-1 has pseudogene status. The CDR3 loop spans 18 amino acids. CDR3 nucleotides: TGTGCCAGCAGTCTGACGGCGGCCGCAGCGGGAACATTACATACGCAGTATTTT. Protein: CASSLTAAAAGTLHTQYF.

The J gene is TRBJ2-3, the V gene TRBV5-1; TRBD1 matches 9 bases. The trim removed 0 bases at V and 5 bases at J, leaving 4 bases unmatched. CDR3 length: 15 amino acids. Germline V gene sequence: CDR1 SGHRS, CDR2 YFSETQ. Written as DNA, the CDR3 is TGCGCCAGCAGCTTGGGACAGGGGGTAGGAGATACGCAGTATTTT. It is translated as CASSLGQGVGDTQYF.

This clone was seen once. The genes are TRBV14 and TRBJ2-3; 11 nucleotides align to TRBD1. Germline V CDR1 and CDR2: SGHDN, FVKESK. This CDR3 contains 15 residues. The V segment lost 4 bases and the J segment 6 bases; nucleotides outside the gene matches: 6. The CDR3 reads CASSPGQGDADTQYF. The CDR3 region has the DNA TGTGCCAGCAGCCCGGGACAGGGGGACGCGGATACGCAGTATTTT.

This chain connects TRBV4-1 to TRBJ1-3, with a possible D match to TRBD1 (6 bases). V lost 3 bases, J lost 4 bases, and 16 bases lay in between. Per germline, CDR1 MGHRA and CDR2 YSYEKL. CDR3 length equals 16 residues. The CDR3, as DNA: TGCGCCAGCAGCCAGGAAACAGGGTTTAGGGGAAACACCATATATTTT. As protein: CASSQETGFRGNTIYF.

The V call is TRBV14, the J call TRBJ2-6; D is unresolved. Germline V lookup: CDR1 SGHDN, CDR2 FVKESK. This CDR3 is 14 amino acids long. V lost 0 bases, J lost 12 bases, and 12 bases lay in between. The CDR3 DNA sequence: TGTGCCAGCAGCCAAGATTCTGGTCTCCCCGTCCTGACTTTC. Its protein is CASSQDSGLPVLTF.

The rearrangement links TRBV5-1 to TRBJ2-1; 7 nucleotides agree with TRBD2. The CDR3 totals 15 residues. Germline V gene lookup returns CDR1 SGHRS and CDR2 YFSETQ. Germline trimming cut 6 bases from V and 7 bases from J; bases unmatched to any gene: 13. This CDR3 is CASNPGGAGNNEQFF. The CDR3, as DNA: TGCGCCAGCAACCCGGGGGGAGCGGGAAATAATGAGCAGTTCTTC.

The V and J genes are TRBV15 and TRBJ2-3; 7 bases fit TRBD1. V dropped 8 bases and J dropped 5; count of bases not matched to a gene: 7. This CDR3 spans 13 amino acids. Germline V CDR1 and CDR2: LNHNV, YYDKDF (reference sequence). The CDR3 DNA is TGTGCCACCTCCGTAGGGGGCTTAGATACGCAGTATTTT. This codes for CATSVGGLDTQYF.

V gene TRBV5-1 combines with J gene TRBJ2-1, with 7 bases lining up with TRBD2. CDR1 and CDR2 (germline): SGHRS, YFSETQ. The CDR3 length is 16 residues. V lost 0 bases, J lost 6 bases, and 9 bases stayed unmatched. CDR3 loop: CASSLENAGVGNEQFF. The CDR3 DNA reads TGCGCCAGCAGCTTGGAGAACGCGGGAGTTGGCAATGAGCAGTTCTTC.

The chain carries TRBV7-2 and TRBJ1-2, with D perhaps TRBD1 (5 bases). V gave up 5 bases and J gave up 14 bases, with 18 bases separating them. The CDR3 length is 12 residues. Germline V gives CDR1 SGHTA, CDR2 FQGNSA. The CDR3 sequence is CASSTADSRITF. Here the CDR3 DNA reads TGTGCCAGCAGCACCGCCGACAGTAGAATAACCTTC.

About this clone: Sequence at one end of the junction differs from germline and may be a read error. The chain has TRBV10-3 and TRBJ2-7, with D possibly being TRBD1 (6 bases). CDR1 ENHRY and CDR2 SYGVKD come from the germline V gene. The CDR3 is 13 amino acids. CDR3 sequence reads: CAISESSLRGLGF. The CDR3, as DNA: TGTGCCATCAGTGAGTCGAGTCTCAGGGGTCTTGGCTTC.

The CDR3 here is CASSSLLGTSGSTDTQYF. CDR3 in DNA: TGTGCCAGCAGCTCACTCCTCGGGACTAGCGGGAGTACAGATACGCAGTATTTT. This chain links TRBV7-9 with TRBJ2-3, with 14 nucleotides matching TRBD2. Germline V gene data show CDR1 as SEHNR and CDR2 as FQNEAQ (reference sequence). This CDR3 comprises 18 residues. Trimming took 4 bases from V and 3 from J; bases not matched to a gene: 9. Based on the CDR3 plus reference TRBV7-9 and TRBJ2-3, the full variable domain is DTGVSQNPRHKITKRGQNVTFRCDPISEHNRLYWYRQTLGQGPEFLTYFQNEAQLEKSRLLSDRFSAERPKGSFSTLEIQRTEQGDSAMYLCASSSLLGTSGSTDTQYFGPGTRLTVL.

The CDR3 DNA is TGTGCCAGCAGCTTAGTCCTCACAGATACGCAGTATTTT. It yields the protein CASSLVLTDTQYF. The chain links TRBV7-3 to TRBJ2-3; D call uncertain. Germline values: CDR1 SGHTA, CDR2 FQGTGA. This CDR3 region has 13 residues. The ends were cut back, 2 bases at V and 2 bases at J, with 5 bases in the middle. The whole variable domain, filled in from reference TRBV7-3 and TRBJ2-3, reads GAGVSQTPSNKVTEKGKYVELRCDPISGHTALYWYRQSLGQGPEFLIYFQGTGAADDSGLPNDRFFAVRPEGSVSTLKIQRTERGDSAVYLCASSLVLTDTQYFGPGTRLTVL.

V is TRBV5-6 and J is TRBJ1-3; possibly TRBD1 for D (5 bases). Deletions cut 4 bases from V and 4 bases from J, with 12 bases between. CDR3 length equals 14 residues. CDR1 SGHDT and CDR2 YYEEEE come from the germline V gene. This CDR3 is CASSAGRYGNTIYF. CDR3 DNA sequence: TGTGCCAGCAGCGCGGGGCGATACGGAAACACCATATATTTT.

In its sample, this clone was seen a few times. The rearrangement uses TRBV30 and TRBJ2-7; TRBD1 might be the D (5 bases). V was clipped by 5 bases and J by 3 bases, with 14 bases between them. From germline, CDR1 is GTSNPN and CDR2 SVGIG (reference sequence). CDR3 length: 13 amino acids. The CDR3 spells CAWGTGSGYEQYF. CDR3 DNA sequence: TGTGCCTGGGGTACAGGATCCGGCTACGAGCAGTACTTC.

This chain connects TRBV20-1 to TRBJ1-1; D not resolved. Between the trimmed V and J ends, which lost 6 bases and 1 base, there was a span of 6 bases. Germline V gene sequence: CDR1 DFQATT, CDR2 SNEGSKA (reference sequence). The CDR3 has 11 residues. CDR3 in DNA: TGCAGTGCGGAGGGGAACACTGAAGCTTTCTTT. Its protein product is CSAEGNTEAFF.

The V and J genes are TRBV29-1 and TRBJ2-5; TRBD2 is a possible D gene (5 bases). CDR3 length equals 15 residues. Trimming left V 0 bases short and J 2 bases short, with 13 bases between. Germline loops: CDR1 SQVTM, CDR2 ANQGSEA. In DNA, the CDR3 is TGCAGCGTTGAAGATCGGGAAGGGCGACAAGAGACCCAGTACTTC. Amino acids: CSVEDREGRQETQYF.